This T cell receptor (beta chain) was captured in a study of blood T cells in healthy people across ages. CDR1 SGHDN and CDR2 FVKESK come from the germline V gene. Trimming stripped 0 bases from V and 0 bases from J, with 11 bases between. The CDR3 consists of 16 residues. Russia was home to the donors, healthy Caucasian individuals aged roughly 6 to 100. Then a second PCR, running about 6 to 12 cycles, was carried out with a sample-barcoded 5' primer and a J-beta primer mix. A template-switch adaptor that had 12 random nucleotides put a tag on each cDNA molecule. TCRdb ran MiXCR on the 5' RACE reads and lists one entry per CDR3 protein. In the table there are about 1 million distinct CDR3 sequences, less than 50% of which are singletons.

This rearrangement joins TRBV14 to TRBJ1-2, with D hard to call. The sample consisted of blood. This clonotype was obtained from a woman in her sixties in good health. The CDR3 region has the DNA TGTGCCAGCAGCCAAGAACCAGGCCTTACTAACTATGGCTACACCTTC. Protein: CASSQEPGLTNYGYTF.